This T cell receptor beta chain was retrieved from a study of T cells in Graves' hyperthyroidism and ophthalmopathy. Researchers took RNA transcripts and amplified the TCR beta CDR3 regions from them. Carried out on the TCR CDR3, a first-round RT-PCR used the HTBI primer set. TCRdb independently ran MiXCR on the multiplex PCR reads; one entry per CDR3 protein. The sample lists around 700,000 distinct CDR3 sequences, approximately 40% occurring once. This clonotype was seen at least ten times. No progression to ophthalmopathy during 18 months of follow-up defined stable disease. Patients were aged 18 to 65, had disease duration under 2 months, and had newly diagnosed hyperthyroidism. The CDR3 has 14 amino acids. Germline lookup yields CDR1 SGHTA and CDR2 FQGNSA. Trimming removed 5 bases at V and 5 bases at J, with 15 bases between.

J is TRBJ2-5 and V is TRBV7-2; perhaps D is TRBD1 or TRBD2 (5 bases each). The sequenced material came from blood. This TCR came from a woman aged 40 to 55 with Graves' hyperthyroidism. This CDR3 reads CASSQTASGETQYF. In DNA, the CDR3 is TGTGCCAGCAGCCAGACAGCTTCGGGGGAGACCCAGTACTTC. The full variable domain, its missing parts supplied by reference TRBV7-2 and TRBJ2-5, is GAGVSQSPSNKVTEKGKDVELRCDPISGHTALYWYRQSLGQGLEFLIYFQGNSAPDKSGLPSDRFSAERTGGSVSTLTIQRTQQEDSAVYLCASSQTASGETQYFGPGTRLLVL.